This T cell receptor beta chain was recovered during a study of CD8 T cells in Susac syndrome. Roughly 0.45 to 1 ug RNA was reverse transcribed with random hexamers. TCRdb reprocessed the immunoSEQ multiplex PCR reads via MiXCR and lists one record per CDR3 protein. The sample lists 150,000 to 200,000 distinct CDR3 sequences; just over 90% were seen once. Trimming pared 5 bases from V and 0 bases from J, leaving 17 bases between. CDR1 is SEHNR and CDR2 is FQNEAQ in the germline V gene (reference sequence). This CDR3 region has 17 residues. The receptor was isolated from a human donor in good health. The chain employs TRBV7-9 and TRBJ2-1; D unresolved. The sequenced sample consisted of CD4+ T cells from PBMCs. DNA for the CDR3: TGTGCCAGCAGCCCTCCCCTCCGTCACCTCTCCTACAATGAGCAGTTCTTC. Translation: CASSPPLRHLSYNEQFF.